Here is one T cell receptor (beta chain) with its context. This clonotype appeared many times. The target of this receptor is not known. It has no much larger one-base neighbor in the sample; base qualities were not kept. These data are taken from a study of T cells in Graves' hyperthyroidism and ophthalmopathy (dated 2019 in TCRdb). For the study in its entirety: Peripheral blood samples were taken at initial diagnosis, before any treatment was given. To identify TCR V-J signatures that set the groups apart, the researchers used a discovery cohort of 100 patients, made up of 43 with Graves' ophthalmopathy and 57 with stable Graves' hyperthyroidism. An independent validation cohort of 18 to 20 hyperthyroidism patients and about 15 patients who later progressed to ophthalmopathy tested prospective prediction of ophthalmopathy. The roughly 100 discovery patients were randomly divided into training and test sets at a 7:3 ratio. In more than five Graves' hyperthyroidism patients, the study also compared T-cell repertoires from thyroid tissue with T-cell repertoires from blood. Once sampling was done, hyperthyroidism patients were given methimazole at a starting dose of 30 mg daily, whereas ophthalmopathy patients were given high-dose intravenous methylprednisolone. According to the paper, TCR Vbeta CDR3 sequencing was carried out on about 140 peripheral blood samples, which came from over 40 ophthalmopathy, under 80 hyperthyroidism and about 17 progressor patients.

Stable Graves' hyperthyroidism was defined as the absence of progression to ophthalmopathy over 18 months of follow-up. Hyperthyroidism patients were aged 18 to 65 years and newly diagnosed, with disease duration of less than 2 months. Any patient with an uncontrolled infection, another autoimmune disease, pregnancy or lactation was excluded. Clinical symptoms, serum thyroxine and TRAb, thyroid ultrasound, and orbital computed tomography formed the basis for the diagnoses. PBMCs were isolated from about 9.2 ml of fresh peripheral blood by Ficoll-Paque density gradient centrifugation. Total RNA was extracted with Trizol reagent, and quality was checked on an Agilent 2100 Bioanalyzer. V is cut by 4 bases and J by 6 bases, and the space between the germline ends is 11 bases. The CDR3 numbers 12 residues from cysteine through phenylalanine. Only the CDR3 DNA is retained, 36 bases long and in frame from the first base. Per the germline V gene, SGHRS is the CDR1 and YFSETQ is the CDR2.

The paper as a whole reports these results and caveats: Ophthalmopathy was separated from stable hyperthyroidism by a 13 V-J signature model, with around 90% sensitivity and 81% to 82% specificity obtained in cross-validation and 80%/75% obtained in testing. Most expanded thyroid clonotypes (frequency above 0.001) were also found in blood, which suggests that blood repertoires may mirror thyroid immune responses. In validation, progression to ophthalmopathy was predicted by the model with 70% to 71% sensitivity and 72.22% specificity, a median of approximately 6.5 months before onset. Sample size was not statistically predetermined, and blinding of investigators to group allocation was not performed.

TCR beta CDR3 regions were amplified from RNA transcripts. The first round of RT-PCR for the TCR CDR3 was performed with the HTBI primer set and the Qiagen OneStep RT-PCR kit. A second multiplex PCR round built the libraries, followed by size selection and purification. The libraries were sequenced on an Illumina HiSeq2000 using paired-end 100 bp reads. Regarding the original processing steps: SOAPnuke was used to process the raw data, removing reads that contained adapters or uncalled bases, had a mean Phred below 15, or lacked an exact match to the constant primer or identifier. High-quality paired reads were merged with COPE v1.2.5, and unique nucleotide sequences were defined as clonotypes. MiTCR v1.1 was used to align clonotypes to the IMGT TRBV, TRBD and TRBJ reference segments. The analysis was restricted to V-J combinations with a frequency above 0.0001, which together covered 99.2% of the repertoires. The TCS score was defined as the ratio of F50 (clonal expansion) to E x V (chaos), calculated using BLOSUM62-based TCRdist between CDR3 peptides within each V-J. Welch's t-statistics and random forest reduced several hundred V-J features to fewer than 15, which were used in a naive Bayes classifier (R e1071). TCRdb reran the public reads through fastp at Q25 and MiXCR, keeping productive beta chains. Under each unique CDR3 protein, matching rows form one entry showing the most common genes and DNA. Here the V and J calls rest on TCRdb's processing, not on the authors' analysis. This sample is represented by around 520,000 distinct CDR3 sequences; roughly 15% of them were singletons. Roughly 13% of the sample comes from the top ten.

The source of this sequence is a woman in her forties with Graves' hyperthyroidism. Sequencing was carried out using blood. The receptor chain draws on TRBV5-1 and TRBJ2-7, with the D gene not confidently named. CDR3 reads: CASSKAQGEQYF. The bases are TGCGCCAGCAGCAAGGCTCAAGGCGAGCAGTACTTC.